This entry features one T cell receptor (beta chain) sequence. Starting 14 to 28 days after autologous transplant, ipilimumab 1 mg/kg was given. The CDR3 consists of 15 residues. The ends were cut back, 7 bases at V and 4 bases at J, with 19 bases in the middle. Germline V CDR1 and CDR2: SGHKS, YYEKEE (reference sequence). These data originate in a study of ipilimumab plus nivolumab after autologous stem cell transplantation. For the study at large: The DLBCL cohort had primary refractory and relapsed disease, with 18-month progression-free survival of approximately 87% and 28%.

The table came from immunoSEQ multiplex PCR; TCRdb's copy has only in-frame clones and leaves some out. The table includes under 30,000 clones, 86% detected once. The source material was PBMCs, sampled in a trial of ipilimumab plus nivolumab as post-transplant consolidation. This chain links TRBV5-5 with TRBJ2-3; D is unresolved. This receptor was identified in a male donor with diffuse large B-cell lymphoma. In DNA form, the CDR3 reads TGTGCCAGCCACCCTCTCGGTGGGGATGCAGATACGCAGTATTTT. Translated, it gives CASHPLGGDADTQYF.